The 20 T cell receptor beta chains given below trace back to one sample, sequenced in a study of T cells expressing NK-cell markers. For each CDR3 protein, TCRdb gives one entry from its re-call of the 5' RACE reads, without DNA. The sample holds a few hundred thousand distinct CDR3 sequences. Sequencing was carried out using blood T cells: a sorted CD56 or NKG2C T cell subset, CD4+ or CD8+ T cells, or bulk PBMC T cells (not recorded which). Receptor source: a man aged 18-70 years in good health.

CDR3 residues: CASQTGGGNNEKLFF. This rearrangement joins TRBV18 to TRBJ1-4. Germline-derived CDR1 and CDR2 are KGHSH and LQKENI. The CDR3 consists of 15 residues.

The chain links TRBV6-2 or TRBV6-3 to TRBJ2-1; TCRdb selects TRBD1, and the lack of DNA leaves this call unchecked. Germline V gene data show CDR1 as MNHEY and CDR2 as SVGEGT. This CDR3 has 15 residues. The CDR3 reads CASVPGSTGGNEQFF.

This chain links TRBV20-1 with TRBJ2-5; TCRdb's D call, TRBD1, is unchecked because there is no DNA. The CDR3 loop spans 12 amino acids. Germline CDR1 is DFQATT and CDR2 is SNEGSKA (reference sequence). This CDR3 is CSAMGDSETQYF.

This chain uses TRBV5-1 with TRBJ2-2; TCRdb picks TRBD1, but there is no DNA to check that call. The CDR3 extends over 15 amino acids. Germline V CDR1 and CDR2: SGHRS, YFSETQ. The CDR3 reads CASTEQGLSTGELFF.

J is TRBJ2-2 and V is TRBV14; the D gene TCRdb calls, TRBD2, cannot be checked with no DNA. The CDR3 has 18 amino acids. Looked up from germline, CDR1 is SGHDN and CDR2 is FVKESK. This CDR3 is CASSQDSRGGQNTGELFF.

The V gene is TRBV12-3 or TRBV12-4, the J gene TRBJ2-5; lacking DNA, the TRBD1 call made by TCRdb goes unchecked. The CDR3 is 16 amino acids. The CDR3 protein is CASSLSGTGFVETQYF.

This chain joins TRBV21-1 and TRBJ2-1; TCRdb calls TRBD2, which cannot be checked without DNA. TRBV21-1 is classified as a pseudogene. This CDR3 is 17 amino acids long. CDR3 sequence: CASSKKRGTGPLSEQFF.

The chain recombines TRBV6-5 with TRBJ2-7; absent DNA, TCRdb's TRBD2 call cannot be checked. Germline values: CDR1 MNHEY, CDR2 SVGAGI. The CDR3 covers 16 residues. CDR3 protein: CASSYSMEDVGHEQYF.

J is TRBJ2-3 and V is TRBV18; as DNA is missing, the TRBD2 call by TCRdb cannot be tested. The CDR3 extends over 17 amino acids. CDR1 is KGHSH, CDR2 LQKENI, per germline. Here the CDR3 reads CASSPTPVGVTRDTQYF.

The J gene is TRBJ2-1, the V gene TRBV12-3 or TRBV12-4; lacking DNA, the TRBD1 call made by TCRdb goes unchecked. This CDR3 is built from 15 residues. CDR3 protein: CASSLSGASYNEQFF.

This chain uses TRBV6-1 with TRBJ1-5; TCRdb's D call of TRBD1 is untestable without DNA. The CDR3 runs to 15 residues. The germline V gene has CDR1 MNHNS and CDR2 SASEGT. The CDR3 is CASRTVGASNQPQHF.

The chain has TRBV18 and TRBJ1-4; the TRBD1 assignment by TCRdb is unverifiable without DNA. CDR3 length: 17 residues. In germline, CDR1 is KGHSH, CDR2 LQKENI. The CDR3: CASSPFGTPAANEKLFF. The full variable domain, with the rest looked up from reference TRBV18 and TRBJ1-4, is NAGVMQNPRHLVRRRGQEARLRCSPMKGHSHVYWYRQLPEEGLKFMVYLQKENIIDESGMPKERFSAEFPKEGPSILRIQQVVRGDSAAYFCASSPFGTPAANEKLFFGSGTQLSVL.

This sequence joins TRBV6-1 and TRBJ1-5; no DNA is available, so the TRBD1 call from TCRdb remains unchecked. The CDR3 is 17 residues long. The germline CDR1 and CDR2 sequences are MNHNS and SASEGT. The chain's CDR3 is CASRLLGARVSNQPQHF.

The rearrangement links TRBV29-1 to TRBJ2-2; TCRdb's assignment of TRBD2 cannot be checked, as there is no DNA. The germline V gene encodes CDR1 SQVTM and CDR2 ANQGSEA. CDR3 length: 15 amino acids. The CDR3 here is CSTGGASGDTGELFF.

V usage is TRBV28 and J usage is TRBJ1-2; no DNA is available, so the TRBD1 call from TCRdb remains unchecked. This CDR3 region has 14 residues. Germline lookup yields CDR1 MDHEN and CDR2 SYDVKM. This CDR3 is CASTPLGQGYGYTF.

The gene calls are TRBV5-1 and TRBJ2-3; without DNA, the TCRdb call of TRBD2 cannot be checked. From germline, CDR1 is SGHRS and CDR2 YFSETQ. The CDR3 runs to 17 residues. CDR3 residues: CASSLWTSGGVSDTQYF.

The J gene is TRBJ2-1, the V gene TRBV5-5; TCRdb outputs TRBD1, but without DNA this stays unchecked. This CDR3 contains 15 residues. Germline lookup yields CDR1 SGHKS and CDR2 YYEKEE (reference sequence). The CDR3 region is CASSPVGGPANEQFF. The complete variable domain, with remaining parts taken from reference TRBV5-5 and TRBJ2-1, reads DAGVTQSPTHLIKTRGQQVTLRCSPISGHKSVSWYQQVLGQGPQFIFQYYEKEERGRGNFPDRFSARQFPNYSSELNVNALLLGDSALYLCASSPVGGPANEQFFGPGTRLTVL.

V gene TRBV20-1 combines with J gene TRBJ2-3; absent DNA, TCRdb's TRBD2 call cannot be checked. The CDR3 runs to 19 residues. From germline, CDR1 is DFQATT and CDR2 SNEGSKA (reference sequence). The CDR3 protein is CSARDFGLAGGLYTVTQYF.

The rearrangement uses TRBV11-2 and TRBJ2-5; TCRdb's assignment of TRBD1 cannot be checked, as there is no DNA. The CDR3 loop spans 16 amino acids. Germline V gene lookup returns CDR1 SGHAT and CDR2 FQNNGV. The CDR3 spells CASSPRLGQGGETQYF.

This chain connects TRBV12-3 or TRBV12-4 to TRBJ1-2; as DNA is missing, the TRBD1 call by TCRdb cannot be tested. The CDR3 runs 13 residues. CDR3 amino acids: CASGNSGNYGYTF.